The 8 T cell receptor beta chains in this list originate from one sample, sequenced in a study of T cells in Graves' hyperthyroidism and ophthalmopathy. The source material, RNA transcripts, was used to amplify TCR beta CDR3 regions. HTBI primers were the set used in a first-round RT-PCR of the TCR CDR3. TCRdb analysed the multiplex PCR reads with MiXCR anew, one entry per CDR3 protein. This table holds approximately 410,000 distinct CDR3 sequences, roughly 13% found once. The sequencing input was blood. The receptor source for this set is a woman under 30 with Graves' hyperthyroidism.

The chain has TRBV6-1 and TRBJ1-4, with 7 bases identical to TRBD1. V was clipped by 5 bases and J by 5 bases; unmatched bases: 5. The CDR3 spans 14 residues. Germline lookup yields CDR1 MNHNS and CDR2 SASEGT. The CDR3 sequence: CASSSGRGNEKLFF. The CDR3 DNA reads TGTGCCAGCAGTTCAGGCAGGGGGAATGAAAAACTGTTTTTT.

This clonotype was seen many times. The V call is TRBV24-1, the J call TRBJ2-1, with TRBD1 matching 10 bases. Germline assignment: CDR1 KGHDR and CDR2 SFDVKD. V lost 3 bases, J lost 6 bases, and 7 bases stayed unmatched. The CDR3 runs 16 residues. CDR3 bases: TGTGCCACCAGTGATCCCGGACAGGGGGGTAGCAATGAGCAGTTCTTC. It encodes CATSDPGQGGSNEQFF.

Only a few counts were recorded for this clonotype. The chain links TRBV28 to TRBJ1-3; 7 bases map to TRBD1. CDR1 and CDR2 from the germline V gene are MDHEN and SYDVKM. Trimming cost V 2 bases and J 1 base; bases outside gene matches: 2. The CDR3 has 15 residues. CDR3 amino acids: CASSLPGQSGNTIYF. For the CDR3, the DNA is TGTGCCAGCAGTTTACCGGGACAGTCTGGAAACACCATATATTTT. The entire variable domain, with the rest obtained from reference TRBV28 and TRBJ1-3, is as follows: DVKVTQSSRYLVKRTGEKVFLECVQDMDHENMFWYRQDPGLGLRLIYFSYDVKMKEKGDIPEGYSVSREKKERFSLILESASTNQTSMYLCASSLPGQSGNTIYFGEGSWLTVV.

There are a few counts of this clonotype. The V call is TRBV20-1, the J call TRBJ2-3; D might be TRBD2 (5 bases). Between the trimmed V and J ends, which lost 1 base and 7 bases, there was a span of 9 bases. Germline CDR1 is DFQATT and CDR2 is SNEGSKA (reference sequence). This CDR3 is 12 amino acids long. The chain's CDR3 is CSARGPGNTQYF. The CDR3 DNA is TGCAGTGCTAGAGGCCCCGGGAATACGCAGTATTTT.

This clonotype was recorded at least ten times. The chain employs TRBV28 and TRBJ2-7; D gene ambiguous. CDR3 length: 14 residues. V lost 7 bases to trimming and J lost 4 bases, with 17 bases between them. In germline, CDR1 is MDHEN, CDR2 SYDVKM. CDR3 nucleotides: TGTGCCAGCACCAGAGAGACTGCTCTATACGAGCAGTACTTC. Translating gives CASTRETALYEQYF.

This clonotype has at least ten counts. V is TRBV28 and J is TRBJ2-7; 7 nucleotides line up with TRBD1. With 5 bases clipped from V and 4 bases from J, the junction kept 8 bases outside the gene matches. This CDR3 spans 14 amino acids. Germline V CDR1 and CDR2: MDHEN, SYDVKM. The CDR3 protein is CASSPETGWYEQYF. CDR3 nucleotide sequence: TGTGCCAGCAGTCCCGAGACAGGGTGGTACGAGCAGTACTTC.

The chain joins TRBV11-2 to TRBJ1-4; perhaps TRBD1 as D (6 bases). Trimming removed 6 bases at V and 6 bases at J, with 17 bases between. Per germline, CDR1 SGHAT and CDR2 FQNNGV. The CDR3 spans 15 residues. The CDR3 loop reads CASRSYGQSDEKLFF. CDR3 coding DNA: TGTGCCAGCAGAAGCTACGGACAGTCCGATGAAAAACTGTTTTTT.

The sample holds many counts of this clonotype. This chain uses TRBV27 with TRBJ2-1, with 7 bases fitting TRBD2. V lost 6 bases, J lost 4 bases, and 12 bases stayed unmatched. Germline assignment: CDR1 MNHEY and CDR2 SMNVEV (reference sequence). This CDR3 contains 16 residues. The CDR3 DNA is TGTGCCAGCAGCTACAGCGGGACCGTCATATACAATGAGCAGTTCTTC. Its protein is CASSYSGTVIYNEQFF.